The present T cell receptor (beta chain) was sequenced within a study of post-analysis software for immune sequencing data. Study in general: The study covered relapsing-remitting, secondary progressive and progressive-relapsing courses of multiple sclerosis. Study-wide findings and caveats: Controls had lower frequencies than patients of about 5 TRBV segments, which included TRBV5-6, TRBV5-1 and TRBV20-1. Pronounced co-clustering by F measure was evident among identically batched samples.

Of note for this clonotype: Its antigen is undetermined.

Germline lookup yields CDR1 LGHDT and CDR2 YNNKEL (reference sequence). The J segment lost 6 bases and the V segment lost 3 bases, leaving 7 bases of the junction unmatched. CDR3 length: 16 residues. Sequencing libraries made from TCR beta cDNA carried unique molecular identifiers. MiXCR, applied by TCRdb to the PCR reads, yields one record per CDR3 protein. This sample yields 600,000 to 700,000 distinct CDR3 sequences, of which more than 50% are seen a single time; around 11% belongs to the top ten. This sequence was found in a girl aged 2 to 10 with multiple sclerosis. Sequenced sample: blood. The gene calls are TRBV3-1 and TRBJ2-7; 14 nucleotides agree with TRBD2. The CDR3 loop reads CASSHQTSGGACEQYF. Written as DNA, the CDR3 is TGTGCCAGCAGCCACCAGACTAGCGGGGGGGCGTGCGAGCAGTACTTC.